This T cell receptor (beta chain) derives from a study of T cells expressing NK-cell markers. CDR3 length: 13 amino acids. The V gene's germline CDR1 is LNHDA and CDR2 SQIVND (reference sequence). TCRdb reprocessed the 5' RACE reads and stores each CDR3 protein as one record, lacking DNA. This sample's clone table lists about 160,000 distinct CDR3 sequences. This chain uses TRBV19 with TRBJ2-7; the D call from TCRdb, TRBD2, cannot be confirmed without DNA. The receptor was derived from a man aged 18-75 years in good health. The sample comprised blood T cells: a sorted CD56 or NKG2C T cell subset, CD4+ or CD8+ T cells, or bulk PBMC T cells (not recorded which). The CDR3 sequence: CASSPGLTYEQYF.